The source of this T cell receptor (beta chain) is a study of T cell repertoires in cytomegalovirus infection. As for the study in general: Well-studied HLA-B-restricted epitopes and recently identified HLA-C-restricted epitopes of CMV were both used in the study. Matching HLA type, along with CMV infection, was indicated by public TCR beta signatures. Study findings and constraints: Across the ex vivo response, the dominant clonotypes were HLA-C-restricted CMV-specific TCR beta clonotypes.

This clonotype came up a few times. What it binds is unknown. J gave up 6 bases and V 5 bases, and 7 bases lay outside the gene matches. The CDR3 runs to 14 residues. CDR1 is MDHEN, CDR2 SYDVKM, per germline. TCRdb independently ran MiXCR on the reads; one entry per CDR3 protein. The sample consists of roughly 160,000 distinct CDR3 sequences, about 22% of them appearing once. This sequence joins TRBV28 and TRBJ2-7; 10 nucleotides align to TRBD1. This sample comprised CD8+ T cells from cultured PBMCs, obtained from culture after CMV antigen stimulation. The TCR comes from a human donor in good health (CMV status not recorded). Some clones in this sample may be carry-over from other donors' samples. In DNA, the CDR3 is TGTGCCAGCAGTCGGACAGGGGGTAGCGCCGAGCAGTACTTC. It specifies CASSRTGGSAEQYF.